The 11 T cell receptor beta chains reported below all come from one sample, sequenced in a study of Tregs in tolerant kidney transplant recipients. Repertoires were generated with immunoSEQ multiplex PCR, while TCRdb's copy carries only in-frame clones and drops some. The table lists roughly 48,000 clones, with roughly 0.89% in the top ten. Sequencing was performed on CD4+ T cells from blood, taken before the transplant. These receptors were obtained from a human donor who received a combined kidney and bone marrow transplant.

A note on this clone: The read ends 3 residues shy of where the CDR3 ends; the end is completed using the germline J gene. This chain links TRBV7-9 with TRBJ2-7; D gene uncertain. Germline V lookup: CDR1 SEHNR, CDR2 FQNEAQ (reference sequence). The length of the CDR3 is 15 residues. V lost 1 base to trimming and J lost 2 bases, with 12 bases between them. The sequenced part of the CDR3 DNA is TGTGCCAGCAGCTTAGGCAGGAATGCCACCTACGAG. Protein product: CASSLGRNATYE. In full, the CDR3 reads CASSLGRNATYEQYF.

About this clone itself: The read comes to an end 3 residues before the CDR3 does, leaving the germline J gene to fill in the end. The chain employs TRBV7-2 and TRBJ2-7; 10 bases are shared with TRBD2. The CDR3 runs to 15 residues. Per germline, CDR1 SGHTA and CDR2 FQGNSA. The ends lost 7 bases at V and 6 bases at J; junction bases unmatched: 12. The CDR3 reads CASTQISLAGFEQYF. CDR3 bases read: TGTGCCAGCACCCAAATCTCACTAGCGGGATTCGAG.

Worth noting for this clone: The read gets to within 3 residues of the CDR3 end, and the germline J gene fills in the rest. V gene TRBV30 combines with J gene TRBJ1-1; TRBD1 matches at 9 bases. J gave up 7 bases and V 2 bases, and 5 bases lay outside the gene matches. Germline CDR1 GTSNPN, CDR2 SVGIG (reference sequence). This CDR3 is built from 13 residues. The CDR3 bases that were read are TGTGCCTGGAGTAGGGACAGGGTAGGTGAA. This encodes CAWSRDRVGE. The full CDR3 is CAWSRDRVGEAFF.

On this clone: The CDR3 end falls 3 residues outside the read, so it is completed with the germline J gene. The V gene is TRBV29-1, the J gene TRBJ1-2, with 9 bases identical to TRBD1. CDR3 length: 13 amino acids. From germline, CDR1 is SQVTM and CDR2 ANQGSEA. V gave up 6 bases and J gave up 2 bases; unmatched junction bases: 4. CDR3 amino acids: CSVGQGINYGYTF. The CDR3 bases that were read are TGCAGCGTGGGACAGGGAATAAACTATGGC.

About this clone itself: The read is 3 residues too short to cover the CDR3 end, so that end is filled in from the germline J gene. The chain links TRBV19 to TRBJ2-2, with TRBD1 matching over 7 bases. V gave up 7 bases and J gave up 3 bases; unmatched junction bases: 5. The CDR3 has 14 amino acids. Germline-derived CDR1 and CDR2 are LNHDA and SQIVND (reference sequence). CDR3 loop: CASKRGLDTGELFF. CDR3 bases read: TGTGCCAGTAAAAGGGGGCTTGACACCGGGGAG.

As for this clone: The observed sequence ends 3 residues before the CDR3 terminus, with the missing tail filled in from the germline J gene. V and J are TRBV20-1 and TRBJ2-3; D gene uncertain. Deletions cut 1 base from V and 3 bases from J, with 8 bases between. The CDR3 has 13 amino acids. The germline CDR1 and CDR2 sequences are DFQATT and SNEGSKA (reference sequence). The sequenced part of the CDR3 DNA is TGCAGTGCTAGAGCGCCAGAAACAGATACG. Its protein is CSARAPETDT. The whole CDR3 sequence is CSARAPETDTQYF.

A word on this clone: The read ends 3 residues shy of where the CDR3 ends; the end is completed using the germline J gene. The genes are TRBV10-3 and TRBJ2-2; the match to TRBD2 covers 13 bases. CDR1 ENHRY and CDR2 SYGVKD come from the germline V gene. The CDR3 extends over 16 amino acids. J gave up 1 base and V 4 bases, and 0 bases lay outside the gene matches. The CDR3 sequence is CAISGTSGRNTGELFF. Incomplete CDR3 DNA: TGTGCCATCAGTGGGACTAGCGGGAGGAACACCGGGGAG.

As to this clone: The read ends 3 residues early relative to the CDR3; the germline J gene fills the gap. The rearrangement uses TRBV18 and TRBJ2-5, with D perhaps TRBD2 (7 bases). This CDR3 is 13 amino acids long. CDR1 is KGHSH, CDR2 LQKENI, per germline. V shed 4 bases and J shed 5 bases, with 11 bases lying between them. The CDR3: CASSLQGGETQYF. CDR3 DNA (partial): TGTGCCAGCTCACTACAGGGAGGGGAGACC.

With regard to this clone: From the germline J gene comes the end of the CDR3, since the read stops 3 residues before it. The chain couples TRBV7-2 to TRBJ2-3; D ambiguous. Germline values: CDR1 SGHTA, CDR2 FQGNSA. The CDR3 is 12 residues long. V was pared by 6 bases and J by 2 bases, with 6 bases between. This CDR3 reads CASSPNTDTQYF. Incomplete CDR3 DNA: TGTGCCAGCAGTCCCAACACAGATACG.

In the case of this clone: The CDR3 goes on 3 residues after the read ends, and that part is filled in from the germline J gene. The chain couples TRBV2 to TRBJ1-4; D is possibly TRBD1 (5 bases). The CDR3 consists of 14 residues. V was trimmed by 7 bases and J by 2 bases, leaving 11 bases between them. Germline assignment: CDR1 SNHLY and CDR2 FYNNEI. The CDR3 region is CASNPRATNEKLFF. The sequenced part of the CDR3 DNA is TGTGCCAGCAATCCCAGGGCCACTAATGAAAAA.

With respect to this clone: The CDR3 end falls 3 residues outside the read, so it is completed with the germline J gene. The chain uses TRBV19 and TRBJ1-5, with 10 bases fitting TRBD1. Trimming at V came to 8 bases and at J to 3 bases, leaving 10 bases not matched to a gene. The CDR3 has 16 residues. The germline CDR1 and CDR2 sequences are LNHDA and SQIVND (reference sequence). CDR3 in amino acids: CASGRDRGWDNQPQHF. CDR3 DNA, as far as it was read: TGTGCCAGTGGACGGGACAGGGGATGGGACAATCAGCCC.